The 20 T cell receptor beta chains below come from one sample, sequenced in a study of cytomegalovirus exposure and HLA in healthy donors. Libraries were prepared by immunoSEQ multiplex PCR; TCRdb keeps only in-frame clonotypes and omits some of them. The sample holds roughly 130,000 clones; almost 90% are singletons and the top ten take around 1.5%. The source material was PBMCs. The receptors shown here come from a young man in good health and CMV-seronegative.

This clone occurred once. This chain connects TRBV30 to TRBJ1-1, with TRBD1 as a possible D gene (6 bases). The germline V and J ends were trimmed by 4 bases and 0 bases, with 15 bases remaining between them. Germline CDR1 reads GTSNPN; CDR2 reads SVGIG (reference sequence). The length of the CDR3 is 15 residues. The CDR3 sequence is CAWIGPGQMNTEAFF. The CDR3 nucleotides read TGTGCCTGGATTGGACCGGGACAAATGAACACTGAAGCTTTCTTT.

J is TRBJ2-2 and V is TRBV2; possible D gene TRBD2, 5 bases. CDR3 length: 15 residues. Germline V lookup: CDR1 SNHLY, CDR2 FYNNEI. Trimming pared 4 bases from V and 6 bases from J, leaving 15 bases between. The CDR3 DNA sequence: TGTGCCAGCAGTGTAAAGGACTCCCCGGCCGGGGAGCTGTTTTTT. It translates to CASSVKDSPAGELFF.

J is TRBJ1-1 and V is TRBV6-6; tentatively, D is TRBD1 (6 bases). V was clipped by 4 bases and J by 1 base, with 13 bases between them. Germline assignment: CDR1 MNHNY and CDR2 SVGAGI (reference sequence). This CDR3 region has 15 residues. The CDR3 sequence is CASSSRTAKNTEAFF. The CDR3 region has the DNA TGTGCCAGCAGTTCTCGGACAGCTAAGAACACTGAAGCTTTCTTT.

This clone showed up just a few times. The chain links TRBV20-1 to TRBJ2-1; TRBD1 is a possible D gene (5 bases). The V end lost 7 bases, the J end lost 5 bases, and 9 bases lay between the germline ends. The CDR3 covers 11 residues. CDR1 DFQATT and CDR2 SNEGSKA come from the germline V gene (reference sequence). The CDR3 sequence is CSVEGDNEQFF. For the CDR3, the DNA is TGCAGTGTTGAAGGGGACAATGAGCAGTTCTTC.

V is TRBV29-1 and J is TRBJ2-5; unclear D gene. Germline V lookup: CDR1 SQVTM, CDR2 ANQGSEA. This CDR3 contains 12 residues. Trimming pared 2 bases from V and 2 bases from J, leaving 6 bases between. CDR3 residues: CSVEFQQETQYF. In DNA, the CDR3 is TGCAGCGTTGAATTCCAGCAAGAGACCCAGTACTTC.

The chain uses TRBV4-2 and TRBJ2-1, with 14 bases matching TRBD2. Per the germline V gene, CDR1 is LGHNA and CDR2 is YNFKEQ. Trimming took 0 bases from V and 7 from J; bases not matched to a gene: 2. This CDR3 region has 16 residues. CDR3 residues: CASSQDGTSGGNEQFF. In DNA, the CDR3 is TGTGCCAGCAGCCAAGATGGGACTAGCGGGGGTAATGAGCAGTTCTTC.

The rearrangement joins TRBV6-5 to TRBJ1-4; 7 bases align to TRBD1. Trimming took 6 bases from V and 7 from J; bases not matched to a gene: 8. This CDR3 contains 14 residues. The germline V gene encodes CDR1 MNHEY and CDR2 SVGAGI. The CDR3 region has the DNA TGTGCCAGCAGGGATACAGGGGTGGGTGAAAAACTGTTTTTT. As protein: CASRDTGVGEKLFF.

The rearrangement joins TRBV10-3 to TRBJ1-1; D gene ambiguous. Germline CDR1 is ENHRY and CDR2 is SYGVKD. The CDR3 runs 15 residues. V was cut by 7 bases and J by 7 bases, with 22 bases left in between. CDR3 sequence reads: CAITQSGGWTLEAFF. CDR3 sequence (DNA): TGTGCCATCACCCAAAGCGGAGGATGGACCCTTGAAGCTTTCTTT.

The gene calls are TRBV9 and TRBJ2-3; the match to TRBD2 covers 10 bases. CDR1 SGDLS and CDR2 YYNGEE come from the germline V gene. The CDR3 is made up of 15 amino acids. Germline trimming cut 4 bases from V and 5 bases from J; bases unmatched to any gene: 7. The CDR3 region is CASSSGASGRDTQYF. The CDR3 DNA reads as TGTGCCAGCAGCTCGGGGGCTAGCGGGAGAGATACGCAGTATTTT.

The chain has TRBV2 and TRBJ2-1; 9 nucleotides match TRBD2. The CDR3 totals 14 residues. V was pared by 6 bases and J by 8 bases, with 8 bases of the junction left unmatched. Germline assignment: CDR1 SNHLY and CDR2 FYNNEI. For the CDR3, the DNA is TGTGCCAGCAGAGGGGTGGTAGCGGGAGATGAGCAGTTCTTC. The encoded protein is CASRGVVAGDEQFF.

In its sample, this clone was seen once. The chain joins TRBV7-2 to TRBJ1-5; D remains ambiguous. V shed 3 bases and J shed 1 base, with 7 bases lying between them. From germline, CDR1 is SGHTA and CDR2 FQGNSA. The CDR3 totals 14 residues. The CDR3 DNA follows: TGTGCCAGCAGCTTCCTCCAGAGCAATCAGCCCCAGCATTTT. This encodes CASSFLQSNQPQHF.

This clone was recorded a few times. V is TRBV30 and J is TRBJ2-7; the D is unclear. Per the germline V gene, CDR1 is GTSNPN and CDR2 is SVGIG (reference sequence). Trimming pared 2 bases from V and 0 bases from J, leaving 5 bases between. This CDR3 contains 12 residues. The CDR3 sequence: CAWSTSSYEQYF. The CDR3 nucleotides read TGTGCCTGGAGTACAAGCTCCTACGAGCAGTACTTC. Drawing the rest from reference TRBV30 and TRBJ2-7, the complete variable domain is SQTIHQWPATLVQPVGSPLSLECTVEGTSNPNLYWYRQAAGRGLQLLFYSVGIGQISSEVPQNLSASRPQDRQFILSSKKLLLSDSGFYLCAWSTSSYEQYFGPGTRLTVT.

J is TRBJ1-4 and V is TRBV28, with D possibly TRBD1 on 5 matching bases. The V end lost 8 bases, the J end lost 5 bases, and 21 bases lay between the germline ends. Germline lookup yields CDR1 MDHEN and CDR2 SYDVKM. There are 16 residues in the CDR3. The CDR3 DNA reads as TGTGCCAGCCACCACCTCCCCGGACAAGGAAATGAAAAACTGTTTTTT. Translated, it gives CASHHLPGQGNEKLFF.

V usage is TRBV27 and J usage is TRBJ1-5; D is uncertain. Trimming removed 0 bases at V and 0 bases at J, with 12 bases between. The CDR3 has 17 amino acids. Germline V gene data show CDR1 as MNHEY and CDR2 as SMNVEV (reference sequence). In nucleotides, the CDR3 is TGTGCCAGCAGTTTATCGGCGGGAGGGATTAGCAATCAGCCCCAGCATTTT. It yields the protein CASSLSAGGISNQPQHF.

CDR3 in amino acids: CASSLSAGLAGVAGELFF. The DNA for the CDR3 is TGTGCCAGCAGTTTATCCGCGGGACTAGCGGGAGTAGCCGGGGAGCTGTTTTTT. V is TRBV27 and J is TRBJ2-2; 14 bases are a match to TRBD2. The ends lost 0 bases at V and 6 bases at J; junction bases unmatched: 6. CDR1 and CDR2 from the germline V gene are MNHEY and SMNVEV (reference sequence). The CDR3 totals 18 residues.

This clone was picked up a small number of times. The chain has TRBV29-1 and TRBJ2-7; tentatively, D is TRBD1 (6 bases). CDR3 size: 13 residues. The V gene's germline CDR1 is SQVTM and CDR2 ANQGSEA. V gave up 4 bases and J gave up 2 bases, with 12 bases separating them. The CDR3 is CSVVSRGAYEQYF. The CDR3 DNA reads TGCAGCGTTGTCTCCAGGGGAGCCTACGAGCAGTACTTC.

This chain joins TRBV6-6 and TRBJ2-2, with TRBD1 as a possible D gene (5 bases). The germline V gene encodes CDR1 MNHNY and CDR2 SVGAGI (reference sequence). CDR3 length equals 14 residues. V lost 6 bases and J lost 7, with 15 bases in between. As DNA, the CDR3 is TGTGCCAGCAGACAGCAACCAGGGAACGGGGAGCTGTTTTTT. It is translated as CASRQQPGNGELFF.

CDR3: CASSIGEQGIEQFF. CDR3 DNA: TGTGCCAGTAGTATAGGGGAACAGGGGATCGAGCAGTTCTTC. The chain combines TRBV19 with TRBJ2-1; 7 nucleotides agree with TRBD1. The length of the CDR3 is 14 residues. Germline V lookup: CDR1 LNHDA, CDR2 SQIVND (reference sequence). With 1 base clipped from V and 10 bases from J, the junction kept 7 bases outside the gene matches.

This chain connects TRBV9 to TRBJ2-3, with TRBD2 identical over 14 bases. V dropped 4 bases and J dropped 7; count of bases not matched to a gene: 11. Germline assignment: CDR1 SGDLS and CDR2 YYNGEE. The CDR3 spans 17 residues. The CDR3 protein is CASSPHGTSGSDYTQYF. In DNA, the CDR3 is TGTGCCAGCAGCCCTCATGGGACTAGCGGGAGCGATTATACGCAGTATTTT. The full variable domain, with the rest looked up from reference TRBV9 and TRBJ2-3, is DSGVTQTPKHLITATGQRVTLRCSPRSGDLSVYWYQQSLDQGLQFLIQYYNGEERAKGNILERFSAQQFPDLHSELNLSSLELGDSALYFCASSPHGTSGSDYTQYFGPGTRLTVL.

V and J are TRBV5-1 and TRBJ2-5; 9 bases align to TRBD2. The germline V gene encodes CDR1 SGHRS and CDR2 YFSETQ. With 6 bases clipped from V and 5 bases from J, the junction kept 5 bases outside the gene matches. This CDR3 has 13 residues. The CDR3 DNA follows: TGCGCCAGCACAGCGGGAGGCGGGGAGACCCAGTACTTC. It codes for CASTAGGGETQYF.